This is a list of T cell receptor beta chains from one sample in a study of shared clonotypes between healthy human individuals. Sequencing was performed with immunoSEQ multiplex PCR; in TCRdb, only in-frame clones are kept and a portion is missing. Of hundreds of thousands of clones in the sample, 90% to 96% were seen once. Input material: naive CD4+ T cells sorted from blood. Receptors were obtained from a woman in her twenties or thirties in good health. The CDR3 runs from the conserved cysteine through the conserved F or W. Fields, in order: D gene, V gene, clone size, J gene, CDR3 DNA, CDR3 protein. D genes are given only for firm matches. Some rows mark clone size as missing; the rest say once, few, many or name a class of expanded clone.

d_call: TRBD2
v_call: TRBV4-2
clone_size: .
j_call: TRBJ2-1
cdr3_nt: TGTGCCAGCCGCCCGCGGACTAGCGGGGCTTACAATGAGCAGTTCTTC
cdr3_aa: CASRPRTSGAYNEQFF

d_call: .
v_call: TRBV20-1
clone_size: .
j_call: TRBJ2-7
cdr3_nt: TGCAGTGCTAGTGAAGTTCGGCAGTACTTC
cdr3_aa: CSASEVRQYF

d_call: .
v_call: TRBV7-9
clone_size: .
j_call: TRBJ1-1
cdr3_nt: TGTGCCAGCAGCTTATCAGGGAACACTGAAGCTTTCTTT
cdr3_aa: CASSLSGNTEAFF

d_call: .
v_call: TRBV28
clone_size: .
j_call: TRBJ2-2
cdr3_nt: TGTGCCAGCAGTTTCGTTTGGGGGCTCACCGGGGAGCTGTTTTTT
cdr3_aa: CASSFVWGLTGELFF

d_call: .
v_call: TRBV2
clone_size: .
j_call: TRBJ2-3
cdr3_nt: TGTGCCAGCCGGACGGGTTCGGATACGCAGTATTTT
cdr3_aa: CASRTGSDTQYF

d_call: TRBD1
v_call: TRBV6-1
clone_size: .
j_call: TRBJ2-7
cdr3_nt: TGTGCCAGCAGTTCCGAGAAGGGACAGTACTACGAGCAGTACTTC
cdr3_aa: CASSSEKGQYYEQYF

d_call: .
v_call: TRBV11-2
clone_size: once
j_call: TRBJ2-1
cdr3_nt: TGTGCCAGCAGCTCCCGCAGCGCAAATGAGCAGTTCTTC
cdr3_aa: CASSSRSANEQFF

d_call: .
v_call: TRBV19
clone_size: .
j_call: TRBJ1-2
cdr3_nt: TGTGCCAGTCTGATTCGGGGCCACTCCGCGGGGGGCTACACCTTC
cdr3_aa: CASLIRGHSAGGYTF

d_call: .
v_call: TRBV27
clone_size: .
j_call: TRBJ2-7
cdr3_nt: TGTGCCAGCAGCCTAAGAGGGACATTGTCCTACGAGCAGTACTTC
cdr3_aa: CASSLRGTLSYEQYF

d_call: .
v_call: TRBV19
clone_size: .
j_call: TRBJ2-1
cdr3_nt: TGTGCCAGTAGTCCGCGTGAGAGCTCCTACAATGAGCAGTTCTTC
cdr3_aa: CASSPRESSYNEQFF